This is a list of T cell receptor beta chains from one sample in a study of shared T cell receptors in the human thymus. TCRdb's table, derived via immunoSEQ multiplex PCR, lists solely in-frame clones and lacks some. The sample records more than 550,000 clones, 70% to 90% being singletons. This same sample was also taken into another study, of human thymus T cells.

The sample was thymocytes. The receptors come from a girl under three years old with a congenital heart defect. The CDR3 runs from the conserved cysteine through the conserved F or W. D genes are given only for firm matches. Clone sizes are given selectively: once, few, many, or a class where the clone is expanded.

cdr3_nt: TGTGCCAGCAGCGTAATAAGACAGGCCGGGGGGACGAACACTGAAGCTTTCTTT
cdr3_aa: CASSVIRQAGGTNTEAFF
v_call: TRBV7-9
clone_size: .
d_call: .
j_call: TRBJ1-1

cdr3_nt: TGTGCCAGCGGGGAGCGGGACAGGGGGCTTTTTGGTGGCTACACCTTC
cdr3_aa: CASGERDRGLFGGYTF
v_call: TRBV27
clone_size: .
d_call: TRBD1
j_call: TRBJ1-2

cdr3_nt: TGTGCCAGCAGTGAAGCGGGGACAGGGGACCAGCCTAACTATGGCTACACCTTC
cdr3_aa: CASSEAGTGDQPNYGYTF
v_call: TRBV6-1
clone_size: .
d_call: TRBD1
j_call: TRBJ1-2

cdr3_nt: TGCGCCAGCAGCTCAAAACGGACAGGGGAGGCTTTCTTT
cdr3_aa: CASSSKRTGEAFF
v_call: TRBV5-1
clone_size: .
d_call: TRBD1
j_call: TRBJ1-1

cdr3_nt: TGTGCCAGTAGTCCCCGGCGGGGGGGTGACACCGGGGAGCTGTTTTTT
cdr3_aa: CASSPRRGGDTGELFF
v_call: TRBV19
clone_size: .
d_call: TRBD2
j_call: TRBJ2-2

cdr3_nt: TGTGCCAGCAGCTTAGGGGTAAGCGGGGGGGCAGGGAATGAGCAGTTCTTC
cdr3_aa: CASSLGVSGGAGNEQFF
v_call: TRBV7-8
clone_size: .
d_call: TRBD2
j_call: TRBJ2-1

cdr3_nt: TGTGCCAGCAGTCCGATTGACAGGCTAGTGCCCTACGAGCAGTACTTC
cdr3_aa: CASSPIDRLVPYEQYF
v_call: TRBV27
clone_size: once
d_call: .
j_call: TRBJ2-7

cdr3_nt: TGTGCCAGCAGCCCCGAGAGGGCCTACACTGAAGCTTTCTTT
cdr3_aa: CASSPERAYTEAFF
v_call: TRBV5-6
clone_size: .
d_call: .
j_call: TRBJ1-1

cdr3_nt: TGTGCCAGCAGCAGAGGCCGGGACAGCTATGGCTACACCTTC
cdr3_aa: CASSRGRDSYGYTF
v_call: TRBV6-5
clone_size: .
d_call: TRBD1
j_call: TRBJ1-2

cdr3_nt: TGTGCCAGCAGCCTCGAGCAAACTTTCTTT
cdr3_aa: CASSLEQTFF
v_call: TRBV28
clone_size: .
d_call: .
j_call: TRBJ1-1

cdr3_nt: TGTGCCAGCAGCCAAGTAGGACAGGGAATGCCCCAGCATTTT
cdr3_aa: CASSQVGQGMPQHF
v_call: TRBV14
clone_size: .
d_call: TRBD1
j_call: TRBJ1-5

cdr3_nt: TGTGCCAGCAGCTTAAGAGGCGGATGGGGGGGGGACAGGGGGAAACGGGAAAAGAACACTGAAGCTTTCTTT
cdr3_aa: CASSLRGGWGGDRGKREKNTEAFF
v_call: TRBV13
clone_size: .
d_call: TRBD1
j_call: TRBJ1-1

cdr3_nt: TGTGCCAGCAGTGGGGACTGGGGGGTCGGGGACCACGAGCAGTACTTC
cdr3_aa: CASSGDWGVGDHEQYF
v_call: TRBV9
clone_size: .
d_call: .
j_call: TRBJ2-7

cdr3_nt: TGTGCCAGCATAAAATCCGAAGCCGGGACAGGGGTATACAATGAGCAGTTCTTC
cdr3_aa: CASIKSEAGTGVYNEQFF
v_call: TRBV28
clone_size: .
d_call: TRBD1
j_call: TRBJ2-1

cdr3_nt: TGTGCCAGCAGTTCCCCCGGAGGCAGCACCTACGAGCAGTACTTC
cdr3_aa: CASSSPGGSTYEQYF
v_call: TRBV27
clone_size: .
d_call: .
j_call: TRBJ2-7

cdr3_nt: TGTGCCAGCAGCGCCCTTCCTAACCGGGACAGCGTCTCAAATTCACCCCTCCACTTT
cdr3_aa: CASSALPNRDSVSNSPLHF
v_call: TRBV7-9
clone_size: .
d_call: TRBD1
j_call: TRBJ1-6

cdr3_nt: TGTGCCAGCAGTGAAGCGCACGGCGGCTCCTACGAGCAGTACTTC
cdr3_aa: CASSEAHGGSYEQYF
v_call: TRBV6-1
clone_size: .
d_call: .
j_call: TRBJ2-7

cdr3_nt: TGCGCCAGCACCGCCTTGACCCGAGCGTCCGCCGGGGAGCTGTTTTTT
cdr3_aa: CASTALTRASAGELFF
v_call: TRBV4-1
clone_size: .
d_call: .
j_call: TRBJ2-2

cdr3_nt: TGTGCCAGCAGCGCACAGGGAAACACCATATATTTT
cdr3_aa: CASSAQGNTIYF
v_call: TRBV14
clone_size: .
d_call: .
j_call: TRBJ1-3

cdr3_nt: TGCGCCAGCAGCCCCCTGACAGGGAAAGGGGAAAAACTGTTTTTT
cdr3_aa: CASSPLTGKGEKLFF
v_call: TRBV4-1
clone_size: .
d_call: TRBD1
j_call: TRBJ1-4

cdr3_nt: TGTGCCATCAGTGTCAAGGGGATCGAAGCTTTCTTT
cdr3_aa: CAISVKGIEAFF
v_call: TRBV10-3
clone_size: .
d_call: .
j_call: TRBJ1-1

cdr3_nt: TGTGCCAGCAGTGGCGGGCGGCCGAACACCGGGGAGCTGTTTTTT
cdr3_aa: CASSGGRPNTGELFF
v_call: TRBV2
clone_size: .
d_call: .
j_call: TRBJ2-2

cdr3_nt: TGTGCCACCAGCAGAGACAGGGACAGGGACAACTATGGCTACACCTTC
cdr3_aa: CATSRDRDRDNYGYTF
v_call: TRBV15
clone_size: once
d_call: TRBD1
j_call: TRBJ1-2

cdr3_nt: TGTGCCAGCAGCTTAGGCCGGGGTGCAGGGGAGGGGGAAAAACTGTTTTTT
cdr3_aa: CASSLGRGAGEGEKLFF
v_call: TRBV13
clone_size: few
d_call: .
j_call: TRBJ1-4

cdr3_nt: TGTGCCAGCAGCCCTCCTACAGGGCGGTATCAGCCCCAGCATTTT
cdr3_aa: CASSPPTGRYQPQHF
v_call: TRBV28
clone_size: .
d_call: .
j_call: TRBJ1-5

cdr3_nt: TGCAGCGTCAAGAGTCCCCTCTACTATGGCTACACCTTC
cdr3_aa: CSVKSPLYYGYTF
v_call: TRBV29-1
clone_size: .
d_call: .
j_call: TRBJ1-2

cdr3_nt: TGTGCCAGCAGTTTGACTAGTCCCTCGACAGCCGAGCAGTTCTTC
cdr3_aa: CASSLTSPSTAEQFF
v_call: TRBV27
clone_size: .
d_call: .
j_call: TRBJ2-1

cdr3_nt: TGCGCCAGCAGCTGGGGGGGGACGCCACCCTATGGCTACACCTTC
cdr3_aa: CASSWGGTPPYGYTF
v_call: TRBV5-1
clone_size: .
d_call: .
j_call: TRBJ1-2

cdr3_nt: TGTGCCAGCAGCCTCGGGACAGGGAATGGCTACACCTTC
cdr3_aa: CASSLGTGNGYTF
v_call: TRBV7-9
clone_size: .
d_call: TRBD1
j_call: TRBJ1-2

cdr3_nt: TGTGCCTGGAGGGGACAGCTTGAAGCTTTCTTT
cdr3_aa: CAWRGQLEAFF
v_call: TRBV30
clone_size: .
d_call: TRBD1
j_call: TRBJ1-1

cdr3_nt: TGTGCCAGCAACATACAGGGGGAGCCGAACACTGAAGCTTTCTTT
cdr3_aa: CASNIQGEPNTEAFF
v_call: TRBV5-6
clone_size: .
d_call: TRBD1
j_call: TRBJ1-1

cdr3_nt: TGTGCCAGCAGGTCGGGGGGCCACTACGAGCAGTACTTC
cdr3_aa: CASRSGGHYEQYF
v_call: TRBV6-5
clone_size: few
d_call: .
j_call: TRBJ2-7

cdr3_nt: TGTGCCAGCAGCTTAATTCAGGAGCGGGGGCCCTGGAGCACAGATACGCAGTATTTT
cdr3_aa: CASSLIQERGPWSTDTQYF
v_call: TRBV5-6
clone_size: .
d_call: TRBD2
j_call: TRBJ2-3

cdr3_nt: TGCGCCAGCAGCCCCGGACAGGGAGGGTCACCCCTCCACTTT
cdr3_aa: CASSPGQGGSPLHF
v_call: TRBV5-1
clone_size: few
d_call: TRBD1
j_call: TRBJ1-6

cdr3_nt: TGTGCCAGCAGTGAATCGATAGGGGATATCAGCAATCAGCCCCAGCATTTT
cdr3_aa: CASSESIGDISNQPQHF
v_call: TRBV6-1
clone_size: .
d_call: .
j_call: TRBJ1-5

cdr3_nt: TGTGCCAGCAGCTTGGTATCGGGGGATACGCAGTATTTT
cdr3_aa: CASSLVSGDTQYF
v_call: TRBV5-4
clone_size: .
d_call: .
j_call: TRBJ2-3

cdr3_nt: TGTGCCAGCAGCTCCGCAGGGGGCAGGGGCTACACCTTC
cdr3_aa: CASSSAGGRGYTF
v_call: TRBV7-6
clone_size: .
d_call: TRBD1
j_call: TRBJ1-2

cdr3_nt: TGTGCCAGCAGGGCGGTACTCGGGGGGCGCTGGAATGGCTACACCTTC
cdr3_aa: CASRAVLGGRWNGYTF
v_call: TRBV2
clone_size: .
d_call: .
j_call: TRBJ1-2

cdr3_nt: TGTGCCAGCAGTTTCTCTCTGGCTAGCGCTTACAATGAGCAGTTCTTC
cdr3_aa: CASSFSLASAYNEQFF
v_call: TRBV27
clone_size: .
d_call: .
j_call: TRBJ2-1

cdr3_nt: TGTGCCAGCAGTTTATTAAGGGGGCATCAGCCCCAGCATTTT
cdr3_aa: CASSLLRGHQPQHF
v_call: TRBV28
clone_size: once
d_call: TRBD1
j_call: TRBJ1-5

cdr3_nt: TGCGCCAGCAGCTTGACAAGCGGGGTTTACAATGAGCAGTTCTTC
cdr3_aa: CASSLTSGVYNEQFF
v_call: TRBV5-1
clone_size: .
d_call: TRBD2
j_call: TRBJ2-1

cdr3_nt: TGTGCCAGCAGCTGGGGCTCCGGGACTAAACTCACAGATACGCAGTATTTT
cdr3_aa: CASSWGSGTKLTDTQYF
v_call: TRBV5-6
clone_size: .
d_call: TRBD2
j_call: TRBJ2-3

cdr3_nt: TGTGCCAGCAGTGATGGGGACAGGGGCTACGAGCAGTACTTC
cdr3_aa: CASSDGDRGYEQYF
v_call: TRBV6-1
clone_size: .
d_call: TRBD1
j_call: TRBJ2-7

cdr3_nt: TGCGCCAGCAGCCACAGGGGGACAGGGGCGCTTCGGAACACTGAAGCTTTCTTT
cdr3_aa: CASSHRGTGALRNTEAFF
v_call: TRBV4-3
clone_size: .
d_call: TRBD1
j_call: TRBJ1-1

cdr3_nt: TGTGCCAGAAGCTTGGTGGGGCACGCCGGGGAGCTGTTTTTT
cdr3_aa: CARSLVGHAGELFF
v_call: TRBV5-3
clone_size: few
d_call: .
j_call: TRBJ2-2

cdr3_nt: TGCGCCAGCAGCCACACCGGGACAGGGGCTTACAATGAGCAGTTCTTC
cdr3_aa: CASSHTGTGAYNEQFF
v_call: TRBV4-3
clone_size: .
d_call: TRBD1
j_call: TRBJ2-1

cdr3_nt: TGTGCCAGCAGTGCAGGAAGTCATAGCAATCAGCCCCAGCATTTT
cdr3_aa: CASSAGSHSNQPQHF
v_call: TRBV6-1
clone_size: .
d_call: .
j_call: TRBJ1-5

cdr3_nt: TGCAGCGTTCAAATTACAGGGGGAAAAAATGAAAAACTGTTTTTT
cdr3_aa: CSVQITGGKNEKLFF
v_call: TRBV29-1
clone_size: few
d_call: TRBD1
j_call: TRBJ1-4